The 21 T cell receptor beta chains presented below share a single source sample, sequenced in a study of CD8 T cells in Susac syndrome. With random hexamers, roughly 0.5 to 1 ug RNA was reverse transcribed. Each CDR3 protein gets one entry after TCRdb re-called the immunoSEQ multiplex PCR reads with MiXCR. This table has hundreds of thousands of distinct CDR3 sequences, less than 95% appearing once. Sample: CD4+ T cells from PBMCs. Source of these receptors: a human donor with Susac syndrome.

The J gene is TRBJ1-5, the V gene TRBV2; D possibly corresponds to TRBD1 (5 bases). The germline gives CDR1 SNHLY, CDR2 FYNNEI. The CDR3 contains 16 residues. Trimming removed 3 bases from V and 5 bases from J, with 17 bases in between. The CDR3 nucleotides read TGTGCCAGCAGTGATGCCCCGCGAGGGGCCCATCAGCCCCAGCATTTT. It is translated as CASSDAPRGAHQPQHF.

This clonotype was observed a single time. V and J are TRBV19 and TRBJ2-3; TRBD1 agrees at 9 bases. J lost 5 bases, V lost 3 bases, and 3 bases had no gene match. This CDR3 region has 14 residues. Per the germline V gene, CDR1 is LNHDA and CDR2 is SQIVND (reference sequence). The CDR3 region is CASSIGDREDTQYF. Here the CDR3 DNA reads TGTGCCAGTAGTATTGGGGACAGGGAAGATACGCAGTATTTT.

This sequence joins TRBV3-1 and TRBJ1-1; tentatively, D is TRBD1 (5 bases). Germline-derived CDR1 and CDR2 are LGHDT and YNNKEL (reference sequence). This CDR3 contains 13 residues. Trimming removed 6 bases from V and 7 bases from J, with 15 bases in between. CDR3 residues: CASRGEGRDEAFF. CDR3 nucleotides: TGTGCCAGCAGGGGGGAGGGGAGGGATGAAGCTTTCTTT.

V is TRBV27 and J is TRBJ1-1, with 12 positions matching TRBD1. The V gene's germline CDR1 is MNHEY and CDR2 SMNVEV (reference sequence). V shed 5 bases, J shed 5 bases, and the junction held 15 bases outside the gene matches. CDR3 size: 18 residues. CDR3 loop: CASSPQIPGTGGWTEAFF. The CDR3 bases are TGTGCCAGCAGTCCGCAAATCCCAGGGACAGGGGGCTGGACTGAAGCTTTCTTT.

The rearrangement joins TRBV30 to TRBJ1-2; 12 bases line up with TRBD1. Germline CDR1 and CDR2: GTSNPN and SVGIG (reference sequence). This CDR3 is 14 amino acids long. The J segment lost 2 bases and the V segment lost 5 bases, leaving 3 bases of the junction unmatched. The CDR3 DNA follows: TGTGCCTGGGGGACAGGGGGCACCAACTATGGCTACACCTTC. It yields the protein CAWGTGGTNYGYTF.

This rearrangement joins TRBV29-1 to TRBJ1-4; possible D gene TRBD1, 6 bases. Germline V gene data show CDR1 as SQVTM and CDR2 as ANQGSEA. This CDR3 spans 13 amino acids. V shed 5 bases and J shed 7 bases, with 14 bases lying between them. DNA for the CDR3: TGCAGCGTTCTGCAGGGGAGTGGTGAAAAACTGTTTTTT. Translated: CSVLQGSGEKLFF.

The sample holds a few counts of this clonotype. This chain connects TRBV12-3 or TRBV12-4 to TRBJ2-7; D call uncertain. The CDR3 runs 12 residues. V lost 4 bases to trimming and J lost 7 bases, with 11 bases between them. The CDR3 sequence is CASSSRLGEQYF. In DNA form, the CDR3 reads TGTGCCAGCAGTTCGAGGTTGGGGGAGCAGTACTTC.

The chain has TRBV7-2 and TRBJ2-5; TRBD1 matches 8 bases. Losses at the gene ends were 5 bases for V and 5 bases for J; bases not matched to a gene: 7. Germline V CDR1 and CDR2: SGHTA, FQGNSA. The CDR3 spans 14 residues. The CDR3 nucleotides are TGTGCCAGCAGCAAAACCACAGGGGGGGAGACCCAGTACTTC. Amino acids: CASSKTTGGETQYF. Based on the CDR3 plus reference TRBV7-2 and TRBJ2-5, the full variable domain is GAGVSQSPSNKVTEKGKDVELRCDPISGHTALYWYRQSLGQGLEFLIYFQGNSAPDKSGLPSDRFSAERTGGSVSTLTIQRTQQEDSAVYLCASSKTTGGETQYFGPGTRLLVL.

The rearrangement links TRBV29-1 to TRBJ2-4, with 10 bases aligning to TRBD1. J gave up 5 bases and V 4 bases, and 8 bases lay outside the gene matches. This CDR3 has 15 amino acids. The V gene's germline CDR1 is SQVTM and CDR2 ANQGSEA. CDR3 residues: CSVGVGQGVQNIQYF. The CDR3 coding sequence is TGCAGCGTTGGCGTTGGACAGGGGGTCCAAAACATTCAGTACTTC.

This clonotype was found once. The gene calls are TRBV2 and TRBJ2-6; D unresolved. This CDR3 is built from 14 residues. Trimming left V 7 bases short and J 0 bases short, with 7 bases between. Germline CDR1 is SNHLY and CDR2 is FYNNEI. The CDR3 protein is CASTEYSGANVLTF. The CDR3 DNA follows: TGTGCCAGCACCGAGTACTCTGGGGCCAACGTCCTGACTTTC.

The chain links TRBV30 to TRBJ2-7; weak D call: TRBD1 (5 bases). The CDR3 sequence is 11 residues long. CDR1 and CDR2 (germline): GTSNPN, SVGIG (reference sequence). The V and J ends lost 3 bases and 5 bases respectively, with 8 bases between them. The CDR3 spells CAWSRDDEQYF. Here the CDR3 DNA reads TGTGCCTGGAGCAGGGATGACGAGCAGTACTTC.

The chain combines TRBV20-1 with TRBJ1-1; D possibly corresponds to TRBD1 (5 bases). The germline CDR1 and CDR2 sequences are DFQATT and SNEGSKA (reference sequence). Trimming removed 4 bases at V and 8 bases at J, with 11 bases between. The length of the CDR3 is 11 residues. The CDR3 DNA reads as TGCAGTGCTAAAGAGGGGAGAGAAGCTTTCTTT. It is translated as CSAKEGREAFF.

The chain couples TRBV29-1 to TRBJ2-5, with D perhaps TRBD1 or TRBD2 (6 bases each). V was cut by 7 bases and J by 5 bases, with 11 bases left in between. The CDR3 has 11 residues. The germline V gene has CDR1 SQVTM and CDR2 ANQGSEA. The CDR3: CSGIGGETQYF. CDR3 in DNA: TGCAGCGGTATAGGGGGGGAGACCCAGTACTTC.

This chain joins TRBV4-3 and TRBJ1-6, with D hard to call. The germline V and J ends were trimmed by 0 bases and 7 bases, with 7 bases remaining between them. CDR3 length: 14 residues. Germline V gene data show CDR1 as LGHNA and CDR2 as YSLEER. The CDR3 loop is CASSQETDNSPLHF. The CDR3 nucleotides are TGCGCCAGCAGCCAAGAAACGGACAATTCACCCCTCCACTTT.

This clonotype was seen once. The gene calls are TRBV12-3 or TRBV12-4 and TRBJ2-7, with a weak D call TRBD1 (5 bases). This CDR3 spans 11 amino acids. Trimming shortened V by 1 base and J by 11 bases, and 9 bases separated the two germline ends. The CDR3 DNA is TGTGCCAGCAGTTTAGGCAGGGAAGAGTACTTC. Residues: CASSLGREEYF.

V usage is TRBV29-1 and J usage is TRBJ1-1, with 8 bases identical to TRBD1. Unmatched junction bases numbered 5, after V lost 2 bases and J lost 0 bases. There are 15 residues in the CDR3. CDR1 is SQVTM, CDR2 ANQGSEA, per germline. The DNA for the CDR3 is TGCAGCGTTGAAAGGGCAGGGGGCATGAACACTGAAGCTTTCTTT. It yields the protein CSVERAGGMNTEAFF.

The gene calls are TRBV29-1 and TRBJ1-1; 7 bases agree with TRBD1. The V gene end was trimmed by 4 bases and the J gene end by 5 bases; junction bases not matched to a gene: 10. The CDR3 loop spans 14 amino acids. Looked up from germline, CDR1 is SQVTM and CDR2 is ANQGSEA. The CDR3 protein is CSVGNRGEETEAFF. In DNA, the CDR3 is TGCAGCGTTGGAAACAGGGGAGAAGAAACTGAAGCTTTCTTT. Complete variable domain (other parts from reference TRBV29-1 and TRBJ1-1): SAVISQKPSRDICQRGTSLTIQCQVDSQVTMMFWYRQQPGQSLTLIATANQGSEATYESGFVIDKFPISRPNLTFSTLTVSNMSPEDSSIYLCSVGNRGEETEAFFGQGTRLTVV.

V gene TRBV20-1 combines with J gene TRBJ2-5; the D gene is possibly TRBD2 (7 bases). CDR1 DFQATT and CDR2 SNEGSKA come from the germline V gene (reference sequence). Trimming left V 0 bases short and J 4 bases short, with 15 bases between. The CDR3 loop spans 15 amino acids. In nucleotides, the CDR3 is TGCAGTGCTAGAGAAGGGAGGGGGATGGGAGAGACCCAGTACTTC. Translating it yields CSAREGRGMGETQYF.

The chain combines TRBV27 with TRBJ1-4, with D tentatively TRBD1 (5 bases). This CDR3 spans 14 amino acids. Trimming took 5 bases from V and 4 from J, leaving 11 bases between them. The germline V gene encodes CDR1 MNHEY and CDR2 SMNVEV (reference sequence). The CDR3: CASSRRGGNEKLFF. In DNA form, the CDR3 reads TGTGCCAGCAGTCGAAGGGGCGGTAATGAAAAACTGTTTTTT.

The genes are TRBV4-3 and TRBJ1-6; D ambiguous. The ends were cut back, 1 base at V and 14 bases at J, with 12 bases in the middle. The CDR3 spans 13 residues. Looked up from germline, CDR1 is LGHNA and CDR2 is YSLEER. The CDR3, as DNA: TGCGCCAGCAGCCAAGTAAAGCCACCTGCCCTCCACTTT. Translating it yields CASSQVKPPALHF.

This sequence joins TRBV7-2 and TRBJ2-7, with TRBD1 matching 9 bases. V trimming: 3 bases; J trimming: 2 bases; junction bases outside the gene matches: 5. Germline values: CDR1 SGHTA, CDR2 FQGNSA. The CDR3 has 15 amino acids. The CDR3 protein is CASSFSGQGTYEQYF. As DNA, the CDR3 is TGTGCCAGCAGCTTTTCGGGACAGGGAACCTACGAGCAGTACTTC.